The 21 T cell receptor beta chains in this list originate from one sample, sequenced in a study of post-analysis software for immune sequencing data. Study observations and caveats: Patients had higher frequencies than controls of about 5 TRBV segments, including TRBV5-6, TRBV5-1 and TRBV20-1.

The authors incorporated unique molecular identifiers into the TCR beta cDNA libraries. TCRdb redid the calling of the PCR reads with MiXCR, one entry per CDR3 protein. The table lists some 690,000 distinct CDR3 sequences, about 32% of them singletons. The antigens these receptors bind are not known. Sequencing was carried out using blood. These receptors were obtained from a girl aged 10 to 17 with multiple sclerosis.

This clonotype was detected ten times or more. The CDR3 bases are TGCGCCAGCAGCCGATCGGACAGGGATGCAGATACGCAGTATTTT. This translates into CASSRSDRDADTQYF. This chain links TRBV4-1 with TRBJ2-3, with 8 bases that match TRBD1. The germline V gene has CDR1 MGHRA and CDR2 YSYEKL. The CDR3 extends over 15 amino acids. V lost 4 bases, J lost 4 bases, and 7 bases stayed unmatched.

V gene TRBV6-5 combines with J gene TRBJ2-1, with D uncertain. Per germline, CDR1 MNHEY and CDR2 SVGAGI. V lost 6 bases and J lost 9, with 18 bases in between. CDR3 length equals 14 residues. CDR3 in amino acids: CASSPTAALGEQFF. In DNA, the CDR3 is TGTGCCAGCAGCCCCACCGCAGCGCTAGGTGAGCAGTTCTTC.

This clonotype came up a few times. The chain joins TRBV5-1 to TRBJ2-1; 9 nucleotides line up with TRBD2. This CDR3 region has 16 residues. The J segment lost 7 bases and the V segment lost 1 base, leaving 9 bases of the junction unmatched. The V gene's germline CDR1 is SGHRS and CDR2 YFSETQ. The CDR3 DNA reads TGCGCCAGCAGCTTGTTTCCAGCGGGGGGAAGTAATGAGCAGTTCTTC. This encodes CASSLFPAGGSNEQFF.

This clonotype was counted ten times or more. V usage is TRBV10-3 and J usage is TRBJ1-2; the D gene is possibly TRBD1 (5 bases). CDR1 and CDR2 from the germline V gene are ENHRY and SYGVKD. V was pared by 4 bases and J by 6 bases, with 15 bases between. The CDR3 is made up of 14 amino acids. The CDR3 DNA reads as TGTGCCATCAGTGGGTCCGTGACAGAGAATGGCTACACCTTC. Translated, it gives CAISGSVTENGYTF.

Comments on this clonotype: A read error may produce the germline difference seen at one junction end. This chain uses TRBV2 with TRBJ1-4; no clear D gene. The germline V gene encodes CDR1 SNHLY and CDR2 FYNNEI. The CDR3 spans 11 residues. This CDR3 reads CASSETTDQFF. The CDR3 DNA sequence: TGTGCCAGCAGTGAAACGACGGATCAATTCTTT.

Of note for this clonotype: A much bigger clone sits one base away, suggesting this may be a read error. CDR3 in DNA: TGCGCCAGCAGCCAAGGGGCCGCTGGGGCCAACGTCCTGACTTTC. Its protein product is CASSQGAAGANVLTF. The genes are TRBV4-1 and TRBJ2-6; D call uncertain. CDR3 length equals 15 residues. The V and J ends lost 1 base and 2 bases respectively, with 6 bases between them. Germline values: CDR1 MGHRA, CDR2 YSYEKL.

V usage is TRBV5-1 and J usage is TRBJ2-1; 10 positions match TRBD2. Trimming removed 2 bases from V and 15 bases from J; junction bases left unmatched: 14. Per germline, CDR1 SGHRS and CDR2 YFSETQ. The CDR3 extends over 15 amino acids. CDR3 sequence reads: CASSFGTSADAQMFF. The CDR3, as DNA: TGCGCCAGCAGCTTTGGGACTAGCGCCGACGCTCAAATGTTCTTC. Drawing the rest from reference TRBV5-1 and TRBJ2-1, the complete variable domain is KAGVTQTPRYLIKTRGQQVTLSCSPISGHRSVSWYQQTPGQGLQFLFEYFSETQRNKGNFPGRFSGRQFSNSRSEMNVSTLELGDSALYLCASSFGTSADAQMFFGPGTRLTVL.

V usage is TRBV6-2 or TRBV6-3 and J usage is TRBJ2-1; weak D call: TRBD1 (7 bases). The germline V gene has CDR1 MNHEY and CDR2 SVGEGT. The CDR3 contains 13 residues. The V gene lost 11 bases and the J gene lost 5 bases, with 16 bases spanning the gap. CDR3 region: CAHRRGPNNEQFF. As DNA, the CDR3 is TGTGCCCACCGGAGGGGGCCCAACAATGAGCAGTTCTTC.

The gene calls are TRBV7-2 and TRBJ2-5, with D possibly TRBD2 on 5 matching bases. The CDR3 length is 16 residues. The V gene's germline CDR1 is SGHTA and CDR2 FQGNSA. Trimming shortened V by 5 bases and J by 5 bases, and 21 bases separated the two germline ends. The CDR3 region is CASSPYGGRGGETQYF. For the CDR3, the DNA is TGTGCCAGCAGCCCCTACGGAGGTCGAGGTGGGGAGACCCAGTACTTC. The variable domain in full, completed from reference TRBV7-2 and TRBJ2-5, reads GAGVSQSPSNKVTEKGKDVELRCDPISGHTALYWYRQSLGQGLEFLIYFQGNSAPDKSGLPSDRFSAERTGGSVSTLTIQRTQQEDSAVYLCASSPYGGRGGETQYFGPGTRLLVL.

The chain links TRBV29-1 to TRBJ1-1; D is perhaps TRBD1 (6 bases). The CDR3 is made up of 15 amino acids. Trimming left V 5 bases short and J 5 bases short, with 21 bases between. Looked up from germline, CDR1 is SQVTM and CDR2 is ANQGSEA. The CDR3 loop is CSVQIRRQVRTEAFF. In DNA, the CDR3 is TGCAGCGTTCAAATCCGTAGACAGGTACGGACTGAAGCTTTCTTT.

This chain connects TRBV12-3 or TRBV12-4 to TRBJ2-1, with D perhaps TRBD1 (6 bases). This CDR3 is 16 amino acids long. V lost 6 bases to trimming and J lost 0 bases, with 15 bases between them. As DNA, the CDR3 is TGTGCCAGCAGCCCGGGTAGGGGGAGCTCCTACAATGAGCAGTTCTTC. Its translation is CASSPGRGSSYNEQFF.

This clonotype has more than one count but fewer than ten. The junction does not match germline at one end; this may be a read error. V and J are TRBV29-1 and TRBJ2-4; TRBD1 might be the D (6 bases). CDR3 length equals 13 residues. The germline V gene has CDR1 SQVTM and CDR2 ANQGSEA. The CDR3 bases are TGCAGCGTCGAAGAGGACAGTAAAAACATTCAGTACTTC. Amino acid sequence: CSVEEDSKNIQYF. Based on the CDR3 plus reference TRBV29-1 and TRBJ2-4, the full variable domain is SAVISQKPSRDICQRGTSLTIQCQVDSQVTMMFWYRQQPGQSLTLIATANQGSEATYESGFVIDKFPISRPNLTFSTLTVSNMSPEDSSIYLCSVEEDSKNIQYFGAGTRLSVL.

In its sample, this clonotype was seen a few times. The chain joins TRBV12-3 or TRBV12-4 to TRBJ2-5; 7 bases line up with TRBD2. The CDR3 sequence is 14 residues long. V gave up 6 bases and J gave up 7 bases; unmatched junction bases: 11. The CDR3 nucleotides are TGTGCCAGCAGGACGAAATACGGGAGGAGGACCCAGTACTTC. Translation gives CASRTKYGRRTQYF.

A few counts support this clonotype. The rearrangement joins TRBV12-3 or TRBV12-4 to TRBJ2-7; 8 positions match TRBD2. V shed 3 bases and J 3 bases; nucleotides not matched to a gene: 10. CDR3 length: 16 amino acids. The DNA for the CDR3 is TGTGCCAGCAGTTTTGGGGGACTAGAGATCCGCTACGAGCAGTACTTC. Amino acids: CASSFGGLEIRYEQYF.

The chain has TRBV5-1 and TRBJ2-6; perhaps TRBD1 as D (6 bases). The CDR3 loop spans 17 amino acids. Trimming pared 0 bases from V and 3 bases from J, leaving 13 bases between. CDR1 and CDR2 (germline): SGHRS, YFSETQ. DNA of the CDR3: TGCGCCAGCAGCTTGGAGGGGGTCTCGGGTGGGGCCAACGTCCTGACTTTC. It translates to CASSLEGVSGGANVLTF.

This clonotype was picked up a small number of times. The chain links TRBV15 to TRBJ1-1; D gene ambiguous. CDR3 length equals 14 residues. Between the trimmed V and J ends, which lost 0 bases and 1 base, there was a span of 6 bases. Looked up from germline, CDR1 is LNHNV and CDR2 is YYDKDF (reference sequence). CDR3 protein: CATSRDVGNTEAFF. CDR3 bases: TGTGCCACCAGCAGAGATGTGGGGAACACTGAAGCTTTCTTT. The full variable domain, its missing parts supplied by reference TRBV15 and TRBJ1-1, is DAMVIQNPRYQVTQFGKPVTLSCSQTLNHNVMYWYQQKSSQAPKLLFHYYDKDFNNEADTPDNFQSRRPNTSFCFLDIRSPGLGDTAMYLCATSRDVGNTEAFFGQGTRLTVV.

This clonotype occurred a few times. The V gene is TRBV14, the J gene TRBJ2-6, with D unresolved. Germline CDR1 is SGHDN and CDR2 is FVKESK. Trimming shortened V by 0 bases and J by 0 bases, and 9 bases separated the two germline ends. The CDR3 length is 17 residues. CDR3 sequence: CASSQDLPISGANVLTF. CDR3 nucleotide sequence: TGTGCCAGCAGCCAAGATCTCCCGATCTCTGGGGCCAACGTCCTGACTTTC.

The chain carries TRBV9 and TRBJ2-3; D might be TRBD2 (5 bases). The germline V gene has CDR1 SGDLS and CDR2 YYNGEE. The V and J ends lost 5 bases and 4 bases respectively, with 14 bases between them. The CDR3 spans 14 residues. CDR3 sequence reads: CASRSGEFPDTQYF. DNA of the CDR3: TGTGCCAGCAGATCTGGGGAGTTCCCAGATACGCAGTATTTT.

The chain joins TRBV10-2 to TRBJ2-7; D uncertain. This CDR3 is built from 14 residues. V was shortened by 9 bases and J by 6 bases, with 21 bases between the two germline ends. From germline, CDR1 is WSHSY and CDR2 SAAADI. The CDR3 protein is CASYKTVDAVEQYF. The DNA for the CDR3 is TGCGCCAGTTATAAGACCGTTGATGCTGTCGAGCAGTACTTC.

J is TRBJ1-1 and V is TRBV7-2; D gene ambiguous. V lost 7 bases, J lost 3 bases, and 12 bases lay in between. The germline V gene has CDR1 SGHTA and CDR2 FQGNSA. The CDR3 contains 13 residues. The CDR3 protein is CASNKRTDTEAFF. Written as DNA, the CDR3 is TGTGCCAGCAACAAAAGGACCGACACTGAAGCTTTCTTT.

This clonotype came up a few times. V and J are TRBV5-1 and TRBJ1-1; perhaps TRBD1 as D (6 bases). Deletions cut 4 bases from V and 1 base from J, with 23 bases between. CDR1 SGHRS and CDR2 YFSETQ come from the germline V gene. The CDR3 runs 18 residues. CDR3 protein: CASSLEGAGGVRNTEAFF. The DNA of the CDR3 is TGCGCCAGCAGCCTAGAAGGTGCGGGGGGCGTGCGGAACACTGAAGCTTTCTTT.